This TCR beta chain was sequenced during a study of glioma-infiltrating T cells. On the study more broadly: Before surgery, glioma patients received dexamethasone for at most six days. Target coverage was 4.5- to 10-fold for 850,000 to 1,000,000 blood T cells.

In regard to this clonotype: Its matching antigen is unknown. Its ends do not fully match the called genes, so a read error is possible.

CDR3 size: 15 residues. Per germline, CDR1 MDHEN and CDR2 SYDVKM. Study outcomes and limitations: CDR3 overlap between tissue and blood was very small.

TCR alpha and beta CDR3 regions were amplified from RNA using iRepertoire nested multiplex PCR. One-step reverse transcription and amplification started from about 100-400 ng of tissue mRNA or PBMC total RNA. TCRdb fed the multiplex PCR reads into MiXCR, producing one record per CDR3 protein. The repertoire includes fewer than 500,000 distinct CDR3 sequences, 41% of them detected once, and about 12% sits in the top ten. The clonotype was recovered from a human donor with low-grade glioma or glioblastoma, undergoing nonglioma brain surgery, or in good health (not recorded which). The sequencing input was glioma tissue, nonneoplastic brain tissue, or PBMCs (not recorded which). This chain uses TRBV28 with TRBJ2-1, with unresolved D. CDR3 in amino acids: CASSLATFTYNEQSF. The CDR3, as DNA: TGTGCCAGCAGTTTAGCGACCTTTACCTACAATGAGCAGTCCTTC.